Presented here are 21 T cell receptor beta chains from one specimen sequenced in a study of T-cell memory formation after mild COVID-19. A single record per CDR3 protein comes from TCRdb applying MiXCR to the 5' RACE reads. The profile shows around 430,000 distinct CDR3 sequences, roughly 15% of them singletons. Sample: PBMCs or a T cell subset sorted from them (not recorded which). These receptors came from a man in his late teens or twenties who had mild COVID-19 (a few samples of this study predate the infection). Cell type and time point are not known.

This clonotype has at least ten counts. The rearrangement uses TRBV7-2 and TRBJ2-5; maybe TRBD2 (7 bases). The CDR3 runs to 14 residues. The V gene lost 5 bases and the J gene lost 1 base, with 11 bases spanning the gap. The germline V gene encodes CDR1 SGHTA and CDR2 FQGNSA. The CDR3 protein is CASSAAGAQETQYF. The CDR3 nucleotides read TGTGCCAGCAGCGCCGCGGGGGCCCAAGAGACCCAGTACTTC.

This clonotype was observed a few times. The chain recombines TRBV3-1 with TRBJ2-7; 11 bases line up with TRBD2. The CDR3 spans 16 residues. Germline V gene lookup returns CDR1 LGHDT and CDR2 YNNKEL (reference sequence). Trimming removed 4 bases from V and 2 bases from J; junction bases left unmatched: 7. The CDR3 spells CASSPASSGGTYEQYF. DNA of the CDR3: TGTGCCAGCAGCCCTGCCTCTAGCGGGGGGACCTACGAGCAGTACTTC.

The chain couples TRBV10-3 to TRBJ2-1, with TRBD2 identical over 12 bases. The junction had 9 bases not matched to a gene; V was cut back by 4 bases and J by 5 bases. Germline lookup yields CDR1 ENHRY and CDR2 SYGVKD. The CDR3 is 17 residues long. The CDR3 loop is CAISGRALAGGDNEQFF. CDR3 bases: TGTGCCATCAGTGGACGAGCACTAGCGGGGGGTGACAATGAGCAGTTCTTC.

This clonotype was observed a handful of times. The CDR3 DNA follows: TGTGCCAGCAGGCCCGGGACCACAACGTACCAAGAGACCCAGTACTTC. Encoded protein: CASRPGTTTYQETQYF. The J gene is TRBJ2-5, the V gene TRBV5-4; D possibly uses TRBD1 or TRBD2 (5 bases each). Germline V lookup: CDR1 SGHNT, CDR2 YYREEE (reference sequence). Trimming left V 5 bases short and J 0 bases short, with 17 bases between. The CDR3 has 16 amino acids.

The table lists this clonotype with many counts. DNA for the CDR3: TGTGCCAGCAGCTTACAGGGGGGCTATGGCTACACCTTC. It yields the protein CASSLQGGYGYTF. The rearrangement links TRBV7-2 to TRBJ1-2; 7 bases map to TRBD1. The V gene end was trimmed by 2 bases and the J gene end by 4 bases; junction bases not matched to a gene: 1. This CDR3 is built from 13 residues. Looked up from germline, CDR1 is SGHTA and CDR2 is FQGNSA.

This clonotype was detected only a few times. The J gene is TRBJ1-5, the V gene TRBV19; D remains ambiguous. This CDR3 is 13 amino acids long. V shed 6 bases and J shed 5 bases, with 11 bases lying between them. CDR1 and CDR2 from the germline V gene are LNHDA and SQIVND (reference sequence). The CDR3: CASSLGLYQPQHF. The CDR3 nucleotides read TGTGCCAGTAGCCTGGGCCTATATCAGCCCCAGCATTTT.

This clonotype turned up a few times. The chain links TRBV4-1 to TRBJ2-7, with D uncertain. The CDR3 loop spans 14 amino acids. Between the trimmed V and J ends, which lost 1 base and 1 base, there was a span of 8 bases. Per germline, CDR1 MGHRA and CDR2 YSYEKL. The CDR3 protein is CASSQGWPSYEQYF. The CDR3 DNA sequence: TGCGCCAGCAGCCAAGGGTGGCCTTCCTACGAGCAGTACTTC.

The chain is built from TRBV6-5 and TRBJ1-1, with 9 bases aligning to TRBD1. Germline CDR1 and CDR2: MNHEY and SVGAGI. V lost 0 bases, J lost 9 bases, and 8 bases stayed unmatched. This CDR3 comprises 15 residues. The CDR3 DNA sequence: TGTGCCAGCAGTTACTCGAGTAGGGGACAGGGTAAAGCTTTCTTT. This encodes CASSYSSRGQGKAFF.

In this sample, this clonotype turned up a few times. The chain combines TRBV3-1 with TRBJ2-3; 11 bases match TRBD2. This CDR3 spans 17 amino acids. CDR1 LGHDT and CDR2 YNNKEL come from the germline V gene (reference sequence). V lost 4 bases to trimming and J lost 4 bases; unmatched junction nucleotides: 10. CDR3 coding DNA: TGTGCCAGCAGCCCCCTCCCGCTAGCGGGGGGATCAGATACGCAGTATTTT. Encoded protein: CASSPLPLAGGSDTQYF.

On this clonotype: Given a much more abundant clone one base away, this may be a read error. The CDR3 end shows no conserved phenylalanine or tryptophan, and so a read error is likely. The chain carries TRBV29-1 and TRBJ2-5; TRBD1 is a possible D gene (6 bases). With 7 bases removed from V and 5 bases from J, the gap between germline ends came to 11 bases. Germline CDR1 SQVTM, CDR2 ANQGSEA. The CDR3 sequence is 11 residues long. CDR3 residues: CSGRGGETQYL. CDR3 in DNA: TGCAGCGGCAGGGGCGGTGAGACCCAGTACTTA.

This clonotype was seen a few times. The chain recombines TRBV24-1 with TRBJ2-7; no clear D. Germline lookup yields CDR1 KGHDR and CDR2 SFDVKD. The CDR3 is 13 residues long. The V gene lost 6 bases and the J gene lost 5 bases, with 13 bases spanning the gap. The CDR3 region has the DNA TGTGCCACCAGTAGGTCAGATGAGGACGAGCAGTACTTC. Translated: CATSRSDEDEQYF.

The chain couples TRBV3-1 to TRBJ2-5, with TRBD2 identical over 9 bases. Per the germline V gene, CDR1 is LGHDT and CDR2 is YNNKEL (reference sequence). With 7 bases clipped from V and 2 bases from J, the junction kept 5 bases outside the gene matches. The CDR3 has 14 amino acids. The chain's CDR3 is CASIKAGGQETQYF. CDR3 bases: TGTGCCAGCATAAAGGCGGGGGGGCAAGAGACCCAGTACTTC.

The chain carries TRBV24-1 and TRBJ2-5; D call uncertain. CDR1 and CDR2 from the germline V gene are KGHDR and SFDVKD. V gave up 5 bases and J gave up 5 bases, with 11 bases separating them. The CDR3 sequence is 13 residues long. The CDR3 coding sequence is TGTGCCACCAGTGGCCCAGACGCGGAGACCCAGTACTTC. Its protein product is CATSGPDAETQYF.

The table lists this clonotype with a few counts. CDR3 loop: CASSFPSGTVNSPLHF. In nucleotides, the CDR3 is TGTGCCAGCAGTTTCCCCTCGGGGACAGTTAATTCACCCCTCCACTTT. V gene TRBV28 combines with J gene TRBJ1-6; TRBD1 agrees at 7 bases. Trimming cost V 3 bases and J 6 bases; bases outside gene matches: 8. CDR1 is MDHEN, CDR2 SYDVKM, per germline. The CDR3 contains 16 residues.

This clonotype was picked up a small number of times. In nucleotides, the CDR3 is TGTGCCAGCCGGACCCTGGGTACCGGGGAGCTGTTTTTT. Translation gives CASRTLGTGELFF. This chain connects TRBV10-3 to TRBJ2-2; no reliable D call. Looked up from germline, CDR1 is ENHRY and CDR2 is SYGVKD. Trimming cost V 10 bases and J 5 bases, with 14 bases left between them. CDR3 length: 13 residues.

The genes are TRBV7-2 and TRBJ2-5; 10 bases are shared with TRBD1. V lost 6 bases to trimming and J lost 4 bases; unmatched junction nucleotides: 8. CDR3 size: 15 residues. CDR1 is SGHTA and CDR2 is FQGNSA in the germline V gene. The DNA of the CDR3 is TGTGCCAGCAGGGGAGGTCGGGACAGGGGAGAGACCCAGTACTTC. As protein: CASRGGRDRGETQYF.

This rearrangement joins TRBV6-6 to TRBJ2-7; a possible D gene is TRBD2 (6 bases). The germline CDR1 and CDR2 sequences are MNHNY and SVGAGI (reference sequence). The CDR3 has 13 residues. The ends were cut back, 1 base at V and 5 bases at J, with 9 bases in the middle. The CDR3 DNA reads TGTGCCAGCAGTTACTACGGGGGAAACGAGCAGTACTTC. Translation: CASSYYGGNEQYF.

With regard to this clonotype: Germline is not matched at one junction end, which may reflect a read error. The chain combines TRBV2 with TRBJ2-5, with D perhaps matching TRBD1 or TRBD2 (7 bases each). This CDR3 is 15 amino acids long. Germline V CDR1 and CDR2: SNHLY, FYNNEI. The CDR3 coding sequence is TGTTCCAGCAGTGAAGCGGGACAGACCCAAGAGACCCAGTACTTC. Translated: CSSSEAGQTQETQYF.

This clonotype has only a few counts. The CDR3 does not close with the conserved phenylalanine or tryptophan, likely indicating a read error. The limits of the CDR3 on the DNA are not certain, so only TCRdb's listed CDR3 is given. The chain links TRBV20-1 to TRBJ2-5; the table's TRBD2 call for D was not verified on the DNA. Germline V CDR1 and CDR2: DFQATT, SNEGSKA (reference sequence). The CDR3 sequence runs 14 residues, both termini included. The CDR3 reads CSASIGASGGHYLI.

This clonotype appeared a single time. V and J are TRBV7-3 and TRBJ2-2, with D possibly being TRBD2 (6 bases). The V gene's germline CDR1 is SGHTA and CDR2 FQGTGA. There are 16 residues in the CDR3. V was pared by 5 bases and J by 3 bases, with 16 bases between. CDR3 DNA sequence: TGTGCCAGCAGCCGGGGGATCCGCGAGGACACCGGGGAGCTGTTTTTT. Amino acid sequence: CASSRGIREDTGELFF.

This clonotype was detected only a few times. The chain recombines TRBV12-3 or TRBV12-4 with TRBJ1-6; D is uncertain. The CDR3 extends over 15 amino acids. Trimming removed 6 bases from V and 6 bases from J, with 15 bases in between. The DNA for the CDR3 is TGTGCCAGCAGCCCTACACCCTTGGGTAATTCACCCCTCCACTTT. Protein product: CASSPTPLGNSPLHF.